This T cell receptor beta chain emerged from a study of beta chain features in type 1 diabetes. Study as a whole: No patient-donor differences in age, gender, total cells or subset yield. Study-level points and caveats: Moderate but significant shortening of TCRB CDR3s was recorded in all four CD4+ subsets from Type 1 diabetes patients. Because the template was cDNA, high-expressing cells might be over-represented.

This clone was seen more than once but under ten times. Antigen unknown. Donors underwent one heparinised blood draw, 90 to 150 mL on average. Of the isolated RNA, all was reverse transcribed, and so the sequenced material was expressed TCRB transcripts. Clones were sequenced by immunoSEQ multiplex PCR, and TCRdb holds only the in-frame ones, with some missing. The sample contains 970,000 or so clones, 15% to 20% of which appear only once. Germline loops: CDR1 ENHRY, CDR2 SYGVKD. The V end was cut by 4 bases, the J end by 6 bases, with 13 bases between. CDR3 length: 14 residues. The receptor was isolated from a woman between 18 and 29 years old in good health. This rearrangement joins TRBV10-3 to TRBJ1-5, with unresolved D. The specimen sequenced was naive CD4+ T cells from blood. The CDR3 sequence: CAISGGEAGQPQHF. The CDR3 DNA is TGTGCCATCAGTGGGGGAGAAGCGGGTCAGCCCCAGCATTTT.